Reported below is one T cell receptor (beta chain). Germline V CDR1 and CDR2: SGHDT, YYEEEE. After removal of 6 bases from V and 4 bases from J, the junction contained 10 bases not matched to a gene. This CDR3 region has 14 residues. The data were obtained in a study of control samples from healthy donors and cancer patients. Clones were sequenced by immunoSEQ multiplex PCR, and TCRdb holds only the in-frame ones, with some missing. The sample shows 70,000 to 80,000 clones, about 80% of them seen only once. The specimen sequenced was blood. The chain employs TRBV5-6 and TRBJ2-7, with 7 bases that match TRBD1. The clonotype was recovered from a man aged 50 or older in good health. The CDR3 nucleotides are TGTGCCAGCACCTACGGGGACAGATTTTACGAGCAGTACTTC. The encoded protein is CASTYGDRFYEQYF.